What follows are 23 T cell receptor beta chains derived from one specimen sequenced in a study of blood T cell repertoires in COVID-19. Method: immunoSEQ multiplex PCR; TCRdb's copy keeps in-frame clones and lacks some. The sample consists of about 140,000 clones, just under 80% of them appearing once. Sequenced: peripheral blood. All receptors come from a woman between 55 and 75 years old with acute or convalescent COVID-19.

The genes are TRBV5-1 and TRBJ2-6; possibly TRBD1 for D (6 bases). Trimming cost V 7 bases and J 0 bases, with 14 bases left between them. Germline loops: CDR1 SGHRS, CDR2 YFSETQ. The CDR3 extends over 16 amino acids. CDR3 sequence (DNA): TGCGCCAGCCCGACACAGGGCCACTCTGGGGCCAACGTCCTGACTTTC. This encodes CASPTQGHSGANVLTF.

The table lists this clone with a count of one. This sequence joins TRBV10-3 and TRBJ2-1; 10 bases line up with TRBD2. The CDR3 totals 16 residues. Losses at the gene ends were 7 bases for V and 4 bases for J; bases not matched to a gene: 10. CDR1 and CDR2 (germline): ENHRY, SYGVKD. This chain's CDR3 is CAITPARTSGYNEQFF. CDR3 sequence (DNA): TGTGCCATCACCCCCGCAAGGACTAGCGGTTACAATGAGCAGTTCTTC.

V and J are TRBV6-5 and TRBJ1-2; D is uncertain. Germline V gives CDR1 MNHEY, CDR2 SVGAGI. This CDR3 has 15 amino acids. V was trimmed by 0 bases and J by 0 bases, leaving 8 bases between them. In DNA form, the CDR3 reads TGTGCCAGCAGTTACTCGAGGGCCACTAACTATGGCTACACCTTC. Translated, it gives CASSYSRATNYGYTF.

The chain links TRBV19 to TRBJ1-5, with 7 bases fitting TRBD1. This CDR3 is 14 amino acids long. Germline V CDR1 and CDR2: LNHDA, SQIVND (reference sequence). With 5 bases clipped from V and 7 bases from J, the junction kept 8 bases outside the gene matches. The CDR3 sequence is CASSVTGSGQPQHF. The CDR3 DNA is TGTGCCAGTAGTGTGACAGGGAGCGGGCAGCCCCAGCATTTT.

This clone has a handful of counts. This sequence joins TRBV5-1 and TRBJ1-4, with 7 bases lining up with TRBD1. The CDR3 runs to 15 residues. The V gene end was trimmed by 5 bases and the J gene end by 3 bases; junction bases not matched to a gene: 7. The germline CDR1 and CDR2 sequences are SGHRS and YFSETQ. CDR3 region: CASSPRGQANEKLFF. DNA for the CDR3: TGCGCCAGCAGTCCTAGGGGGCAGGCTAATGAAAAACTGTTTTTT.

This clone has more than one count but fewer than ten. The chain uses TRBV28 and TRBJ2-7; 8 bases fit TRBD1. After removal of 7 bases from V and 7 bases from J, the junction contained 6 bases not matched to a gene. This CDR3 is built from 12 residues. From germline, CDR1 is MDHEN and CDR2 SYDVKM. This chain's CDR3 is CASTTDRGEQYF. CDR3 nucleotides: TGTGCCAGCACCACCGACAGGGGTGAGCAGTACTTC.

The V and J genes are TRBV5-6 and TRBJ2-5, with 10 bases lining up with TRBD2. Germline V gene data show CDR1 as SGHDT and CDR2 as YYEEEE. CDR3 length: 17 residues. The trim removed 4 bases at V and 4 bases at J, leaving 13 bases unmatched. The CDR3 DNA reads TGTGCCAGCAGCCCGGCGGCGCTAGCGGGAGTCGGAGAGACCCAGTACTTC. Amino acids: CASSPAALAGVGETQYF.

This chain links TRBV5-1 with TRBJ2-7; 9 bases fit TRBD2. The CDR3 consists of 17 residues. In germline, CDR1 is SGHRS, CDR2 YFSETQ. With 3 bases clipped from V and 7 bases from J, the junction kept 17 bases outside the gene matches. CDR3 DNA: TGCGCCAGCAGCTCTCACCAGGTGGGCGGGAGGGAAAGGGAGCAGTACTTC. Residues: CASSSHQVGGREREQYF.

This chain joins TRBV9 and TRBJ2-1; D is ambiguous. The CDR3 spans 14 residues. The germline V gene encodes CDR1 SGDLS and CDR2 YYNGEE. The V gene lost 4 bases and the J gene lost 7 bases, with 15 bases spanning the gap. In DNA, the CDR3 is TGTGCCAGCAGCCCCCCGTTCGGGTGGAATGAGCAGTTCTTC. Protein: CASSPPFGWNEQFF.

V gene TRBV5-1 combines with J gene TRBJ1-2; 7 nucleotides agree with TRBD1. CDR3 length: 14 amino acids. J was trimmed by 6 bases and V by 3 bases; bases with no gene match: 8. Germline V gene data show CDR1 as SGHRS and CDR2 as YFSETQ. CDR3 DNA: TGCGCCAGCAGCTCCCTGACAGGGAGGAATGGCTACACCTTC. It encodes CASSSLTGRNGYTF.

The chain carries TRBV14 and TRBJ1-2; D remains ambiguous. The V end lost 0 bases, the J end lost 1 base, and 9 bases lay between the germline ends. The CDR3 spans 15 residues. Germline-derived CDR1 and CDR2 are SGHDN and FVKESK. As DNA, the CDR3 is TGTGCCAGCAGCCAAGATCAGGTCTATAACTATGGCTACACCTTC. It specifies CASSQDQVYNYGYTF. The whole variable domain, remainder taken from reference TRBV14 and TRBJ1-2, is EAGVTQFPSHSVIEKGQTVTLRCDPISGHDNLYWYRRVMGKEIKFLLHFVKESKQDESGMPNNRFLAERTGGTYSTLKVQPAELEDSGVYFCASSQDQVYNYGYTFGSGTRLTVV.

The genes are TRBV28 and TRBJ2-1, with TRBD2 as a possible D gene (5 bases). From germline, CDR1 is MDHEN and CDR2 SYDVKM. Trimming shortened V by 7 bases and J by 5 bases, and 18 bases separated the two germline ends. CDR3 size: 15 residues. CDR3 in amino acids: CASTESGERDNEQFF. The CDR3 DNA reads TGTGCCAGCACCGAGAGCGGAGAGAGGGACAATGAGCAGTTCTTC.

The rearrangement joins TRBV6-1 to TRBJ2-7; D is unclear. This CDR3 region has 13 residues. CDR1 and CDR2 (germline): MNHNS, SASEGT. Trimming removed 1 base from V and 1 base from J, with 5 bases in between. The CDR3 loop reads CASSEGRSYEQYF. The CDR3, as DNA: TGTGCCAGCAGTGAAGGCCGGTCCTACGAGCAGTACTTC.

This chain connects TRBV10-3 to TRBJ2-2, with 10 bases that match TRBD1. Per the germline V gene, CDR1 is ENHRY and CDR2 is SYGVKD. The CDR3 spans 16 residues. V lost 8 bases, J lost 4 bases, and 10 bases stayed unmatched. This CDR3 is CAISQGGQGFTGELFF. CDR3 sequence (DNA): TGTGCCATCTCTCAGGGGGGACAGGGGTTCACCGGGGAGCTGTTTTTT.

This chain uses TRBV7-9 with TRBJ2-4; weak D call: TRBD2 (6 bases). Germline V CDR1 and CDR2: SEHNR, FQNEAQ (reference sequence). This CDR3 is built from 13 residues. Deletions cut 0 bases from V and 12 bases from J, with 12 bases between. DNA for the CDR3: TGTGCCAGCAGCTTAGCGGGCGGGGCGACTCAGTACTTC. Translated, it gives CASSLAGGATQYF.

The chain has TRBV19 and TRBJ2-6, with TRBD2 matching 16 bases. The CDR3 contains 19 residues. The junction had 4 bases not matched to a gene; V was cut back by 3 bases and J by 2 bases. From germline, CDR1 is LNHDA and CDR2 SQIVND (reference sequence). The CDR3: CASSIKGLAGGTGANVLTF. The CDR3 DNA sequence: TGTGCCAGTAGTATTAAGGGACTAGCGGGAGGGACTGGGGCCAACGTCCTGACTTTC.

This chain connects TRBV4-2 to TRBJ2-6; a weak D match, TRBD1 (6 bases). Trimming pared 2 bases from V and 0 bases from J, leaving 11 bases between. CDR1 LGHNA and CDR2 YNFKEQ come from the germline V gene. The length of the CDR3 is 17 residues. The CDR3 DNA follows: TGTGCCAGCAGCCAAAGGGACACTAGCTCTGGGGCCAACGTCCTGACTTTC. Amino acids: CASSQRDTSSGANVLTF.

The chain employs TRBV6-5 and TRBJ1-2; D call uncertain. The CDR3 length is 14 residues. Germline V gene lookup returns CDR1 MNHEY and CDR2 SVGAGI. The ends were cut back, 7 bases at V and 3 bases at J, with 15 bases in the middle. CDR3: CASTRAGRDYGYTF. CDR3 coding DNA: TGTGCCAGCACCCGAGCGGGCAGAGACTATGGCTACACCTTC.

Ten or more counts support this clone. V usage is TRBV3-1 (or the pseudogene TRBV3-2) and J usage is TRBJ2-7; TRBD2 is a possible D gene (6 bases). Trimming removed 1 base from V and 2 bases from J, with 15 bases in between. Germline V lookup: CDR1 LGHDT, CDR2 YNNKEL (reference sequence). The CDR3 covers 16 residues. CDR3 sequence (DNA): TGTGCCAGCAGCCAAGTGCCAGTGGGACTTGCCTACGAGCAGTACTTC. This translates into CASSQVPVGLAYEQYF.

V is TRBV18 and J is TRBJ1-5; D perhaps matches TRBD1 (6 bases). The CDR3 covers 15 residues. Germline loops: CDR1 KGHSH, CDR2 LQKENI. The V end lost 5 bases, the J end lost 7 bases, and 18 bases lay between the germline ends. CDR3 nucleotide sequence: TGTGCCAGCTCATTTCTCCGGGCCCAGGGGCAGCCCCAGCATTTT. As protein: CASSFLRAQGQPQHF.

This chain uses TRBV5-3 with TRBJ2-1, with D uncertain. TRBV5-3 is recorded as an ORF, its role being uncertain. V was trimmed by 2 bases and J by 5 bases, leaving 14 bases between them. The length of the CDR3 is 15 residues. CDR3 nucleotides: TGTGCCAGAAGCTTCCTCCCACCGGCGGACAATGAGCAGTTCTTC. Its protein is CARSFLPPADNEQFF.

The chain combines TRBV28 with TRBJ1-2; D remains ambiguous. The CDR3 extends over 18 amino acids. In germline, CDR1 is MDHEN, CDR2 SYDVKM. The V end lost 1 base, the J end lost 3 bases, and 21 bases lay between the germline ends. DNA of the CDR3: TGTGCCAGCAGTTTATCCTCCATCCGCGGTCCTCAGTACTATGGCTACACCTTC. Translation gives CASSLSSIRGPQYYGYTF.

This chain joins TRBV7-6 and TRBJ2-7; weak D call: TRBD1 (5 bases). Germline CDR1 and CDR2: SGHVS and FNYEAQ. V was shortened by 4 bases and J by 5 bases, with 15 bases between the two germline ends. This CDR3 has 14 amino acids. Written as DNA, the CDR3 is TGTGCCAGCAGCTCCCGGCAGGGTTCTGACGAGCAGTACTTC. Residues: CASSSRQGSDEQYF.